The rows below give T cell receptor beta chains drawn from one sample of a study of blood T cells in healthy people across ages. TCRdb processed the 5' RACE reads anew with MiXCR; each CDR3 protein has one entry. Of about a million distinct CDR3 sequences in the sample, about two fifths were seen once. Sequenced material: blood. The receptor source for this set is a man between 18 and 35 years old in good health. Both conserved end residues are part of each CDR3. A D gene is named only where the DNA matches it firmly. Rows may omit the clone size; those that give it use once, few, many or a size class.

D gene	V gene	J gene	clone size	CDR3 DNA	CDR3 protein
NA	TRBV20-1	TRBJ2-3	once	TGCAGTGCTAGGCCAGGGGAGGGGACAGATACGCAGTATTTT	CSARPGEGTDTQYF
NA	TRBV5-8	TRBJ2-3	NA	TGTGCCAGCAGCTTCGAACTTCTCACAGATACGCAGTATTTT	CASSFELLTDTQYF
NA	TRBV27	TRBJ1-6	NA	TGTGCCAGCAGTGGTACCCCGAGCAATTCACCCCTCCACTTT	CASSGTPSNSPLHF
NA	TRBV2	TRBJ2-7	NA	TGTGCCAGCAGTGACTTCGGGACAACGTACAATGAGCAGTACTTC	CASSDFGTTYNEQYF
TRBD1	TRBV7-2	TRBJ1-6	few	TGTGCCAGCAGCTTGCTGCGGGGACAGAATTCACCCCTCCACTTT	CASSLLRGQNSPLHF
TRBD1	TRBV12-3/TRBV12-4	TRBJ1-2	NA	TGTGCCAGCGCTGACAGGGCGGACTATGGCTACACCTTC	CASADRADYGYTF
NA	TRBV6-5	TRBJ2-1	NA	TGTGCCAGCAGTTACTCGAAACAGGGAAATGAGCAGTTCTTC	CASSYSKQGNEQFF
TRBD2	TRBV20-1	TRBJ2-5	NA	TGCAGTGCTAGAGGACGTAGCGGGAGCGTACAAGAGACCCAGTACTTC	CSARGRSGSVQETQYF
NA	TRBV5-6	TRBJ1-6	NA	TGTGCCAGCAGCTTGGTAGGGGCCCGCTATAATTCACCCCTCCACTTT	CASSLVGARYNSPLHF
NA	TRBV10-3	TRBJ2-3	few	TGTGCCATCAGTGATCAATTGTCAGGTAGCACAGATACGCAGTATTTT	CAISDQLSGSTDTQYF
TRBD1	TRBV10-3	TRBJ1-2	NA	TGTGCCATCAGCGTGACAGGGGTCAACTATGGCTACACCTTC	CAISVTGVNYGYTF
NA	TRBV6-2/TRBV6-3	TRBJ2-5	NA	TGTGCCAGCAGTTACCCGTTTAGTAATAGTGAGCAGTACTTC	CASSYPFSNSEQYF
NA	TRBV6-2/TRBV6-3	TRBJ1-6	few	TGTGCCAGCAGTGTTCAGCGAAATTCACCCCTCCACTTT	CASSVQRNSPLHF
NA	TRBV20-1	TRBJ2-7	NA	TGCAGTGCTAACCAGGGTGACGAGCAGTACTTC	CSANQGDEQYF
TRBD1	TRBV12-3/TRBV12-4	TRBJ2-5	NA	TGTGCCAGCAGCTGGGACAGAGAGACCCAGTACTTC	CASSWDRETQYF
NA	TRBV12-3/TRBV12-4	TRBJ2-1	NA	TGTGCCAGCAGTTTAACGCCCTTAGGGGAGACCCAGTTCTTC	CASSLTPLGETQFF
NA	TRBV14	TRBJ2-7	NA	TGTGCCGGCAGCCAAGGGACAAGCTTCTCCTACGAGCAGTACTTC	CAGSQGTSFSYEQYF
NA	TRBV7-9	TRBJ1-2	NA	TGTGCCAGCAGCTCGCAGAGGGGCTACACCTTC	CASSSQRGYTF
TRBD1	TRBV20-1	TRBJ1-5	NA	TGCAGTGCTAGAGTTCGGCAGGACAGGGGACCTAGCAGGGCTCAGCCCCAGCATTTT	CSARVRQDRGPSRAQPQHF
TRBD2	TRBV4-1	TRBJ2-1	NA	TGCGCCAGCAGCCCTCGACTAGCGGGGGGGCCGAATGAGCAGTTCTTC	CASSPRLAGGPNEQFF
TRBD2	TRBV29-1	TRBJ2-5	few	TGCAGCGCTAAGGGACTAGCGGGGAACCAAGAGACCCAGTACTTC	CSAKGLAGNQETQYF
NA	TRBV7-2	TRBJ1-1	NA	TGTGCCAGCAGCTTGTTCCCCCTCTTGGACACTGAAGCTTTCTTT	CASSLFPLLDTEAFF
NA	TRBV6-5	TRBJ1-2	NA	TGTGCCAGCACCACGACAGGAGCCAGAGGCTACACCTTC	CASTTTGARGYTF
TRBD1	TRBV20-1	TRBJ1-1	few	TGCAGTGCTACTAATACAGGGGGCACTGAAGCTTTCTTT	CSATNTGGTEAFF
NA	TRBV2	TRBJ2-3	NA	TGTGCCTGCAGTGATGGCACGGCAGATACGCAGTATTTT	CACSDGTADTQYF
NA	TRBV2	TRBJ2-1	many	TGTGCCAGCAGTGAAGACTCGAATTACAATGAGCAGTTCTTC	CASSEDSNYNEQFF
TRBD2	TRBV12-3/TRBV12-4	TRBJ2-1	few	TGTGCCAGCAGTTGGGGTGCGGGGGGTTCCTACAATGAGCAGTTCTTC	CASSWGAGGSYNEQFF
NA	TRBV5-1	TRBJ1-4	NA	TGCGCCAGCAGCTTTGGTGGATTAGAAGAAAAACTGTTTTTT	CASSFGGLEEKLFF
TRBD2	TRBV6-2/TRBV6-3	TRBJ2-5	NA	TGTGCCAGCAGTTACACTAGCGTCGGTGAGACCCAGTACTTC	CASSYTSVGETQYF
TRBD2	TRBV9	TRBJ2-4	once	TGTGCCAGCAGCGTATCTAGCGGGGGGGCTTTTGATGAGCAGTACTTC	CASSVSSGGAFDEQYF
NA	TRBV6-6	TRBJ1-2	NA	TGTGCCAGCAGTTACTCCCCGGGAGGGGAACCTAACTATGGCTACACCTTC	CASSYSPGGEPNYGYTF
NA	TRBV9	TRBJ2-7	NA	TGTGCCAGCAGCGTAGAGGCAGCAACCTACGAGCAGTACTTC	CASSVEAATYEQYF
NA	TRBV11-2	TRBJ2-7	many	TGTGCCAGCAGACGAACATCAGGTTACGAGCAGTACTTC	CASRRTSGYEQYF
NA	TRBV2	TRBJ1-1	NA	TGTGCCAGCAGTGCAGGCCCCGGGACTGAAGCTTTCTTT	CASSAGPGTEAFF
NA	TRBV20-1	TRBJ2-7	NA	TGCAGTGCTAGAGACAGGATAAACTATAACGAGCAGTACTTC	CSARDRINYNEQYF
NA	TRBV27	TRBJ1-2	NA	TGTGCCAGCAGTTTATCGCGGGGGGCGAACTATGGCTACACCTTC	CASSLSRGANYGYTF
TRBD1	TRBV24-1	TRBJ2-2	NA	TGTGCCGTCAACAGGGGAACCACCGGGGAGCTGTTTTTT	CAVNRGTTGELFF
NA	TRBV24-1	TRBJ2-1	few	TGTGCCACCGGAAGACAGAACTCCTACAATGAGCAGTTCTTC	CATGRQNSYNEQFF
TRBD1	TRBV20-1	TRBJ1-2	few	TGCAGTGCTACCCGGGGACAGGAGGTCTATGGCTACACCTTC	CSATRGQEVYGYTF
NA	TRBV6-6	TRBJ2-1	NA	TGTGCCAGCAGTTACGAACCCGAAGGGGGTGAGCAGTTCTTC	CASSYEPEGGEQFF
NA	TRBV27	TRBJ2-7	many	TGTGCCAGCAGTTTATCTGGGGGGACCTACGAGCAGTACTTC	CASSLSGGTYEQYF
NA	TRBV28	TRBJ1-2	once	TGTGCCAGCAGTTCTATCGGGGAGCTCTATGGCTACACCTTC	CASSSIGELYGYTF
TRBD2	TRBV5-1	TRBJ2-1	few	TGCGCCAGCAGCCCATCGGGGGGGGCTCACAATGAGCAGTTCTTC	CASSPSGGAHNEQFF
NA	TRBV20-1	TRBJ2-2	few	TGCAGTGCTAGAGGCAGGGAGAACACCGGGGAGCTGTTTTTT	CSARGRENTGELFF
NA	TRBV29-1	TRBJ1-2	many	TGCAGCGTTGAAGACACAGTCTATGGCTACACCTTC	CSVEDTVYGYTF
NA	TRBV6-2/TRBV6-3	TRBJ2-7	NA	TGTGCCAGCAGTTATCGGGGGAACTCCTACGAGCAGTACTTC	CASSYRGNSYEQYF
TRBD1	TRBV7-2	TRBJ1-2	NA	TGTGCCAGCAGCTCCTCCGGGACAGGGGGCTCTTCGTACTATGGCTACACCTTC	CASSSSGTGGSSYYGYTF
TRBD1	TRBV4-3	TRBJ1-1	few	TGCGCCAGCAGCCGCGACAGGGCGCTCGCTGAAGCTTTCTTT	CASSRDRALAEAFF
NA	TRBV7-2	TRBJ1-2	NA	TGTGCCAGCAGCTCGGGGAGCGTCGGGGGCTACACCTTC	CASSSGSVGGYTF
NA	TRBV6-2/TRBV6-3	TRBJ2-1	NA	TGTGCCAGCAGTTATAGCTACCCCCAGCGCCCGTTCTTC	CASSYSYPQRPFF
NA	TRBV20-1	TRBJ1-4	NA	TGCAGTGCTAGAATCGGGAGTGCAACTAATGAAAAACTGTTTTTT	CSARIGSATNEKLFF
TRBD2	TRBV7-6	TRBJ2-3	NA	TGTGCCAGCAGCTCCCCAGCGGGAAGCACAGATACGCAGTATTTT	CASSSPAGSTDTQYF
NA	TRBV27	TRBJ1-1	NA	TGTGCCAGCAGTCCGGGACTACAGGCTGAAGCTTTCTTT	CASSPGLQAEAFF
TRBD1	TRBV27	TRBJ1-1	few	TGTGCCAGCAGTTTGTACCCAGGGGGCAATACTGAAGCTTTCTTT	CASSLYPGGNTEAFF
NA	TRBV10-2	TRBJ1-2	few	TGCGCCAGCAGTCCCACAGGGTTTCAGGATGGCTACACCTTC	CASSPTGFQDGYTF